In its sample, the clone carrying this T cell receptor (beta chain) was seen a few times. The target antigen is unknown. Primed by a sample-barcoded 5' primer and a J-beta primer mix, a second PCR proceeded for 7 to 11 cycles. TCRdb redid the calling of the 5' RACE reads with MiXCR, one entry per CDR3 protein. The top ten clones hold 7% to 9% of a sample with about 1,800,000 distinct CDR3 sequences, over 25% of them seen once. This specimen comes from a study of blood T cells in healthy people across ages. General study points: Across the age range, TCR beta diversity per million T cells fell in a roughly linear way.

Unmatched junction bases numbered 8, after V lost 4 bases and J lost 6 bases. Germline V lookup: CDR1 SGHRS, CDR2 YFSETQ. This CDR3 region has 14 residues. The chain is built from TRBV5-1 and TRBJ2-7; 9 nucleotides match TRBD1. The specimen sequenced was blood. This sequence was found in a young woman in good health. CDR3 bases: TGCGCCAGCAGCCCGCTCCGGACAGGGGCCGAGCAGTACTTC. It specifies CASSPLRTGAEQYF.